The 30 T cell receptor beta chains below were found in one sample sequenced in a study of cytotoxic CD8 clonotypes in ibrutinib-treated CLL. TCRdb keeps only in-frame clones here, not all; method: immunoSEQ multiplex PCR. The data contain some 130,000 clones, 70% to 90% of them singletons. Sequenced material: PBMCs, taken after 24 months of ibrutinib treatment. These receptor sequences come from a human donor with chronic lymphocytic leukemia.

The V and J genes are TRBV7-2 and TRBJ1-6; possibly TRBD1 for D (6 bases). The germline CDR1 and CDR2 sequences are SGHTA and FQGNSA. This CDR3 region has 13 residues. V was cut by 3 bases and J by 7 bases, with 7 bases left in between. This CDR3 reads CASSLDRNSPLHF. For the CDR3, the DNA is TGTGCCAGCAGCTTGGACAGAAATTCACCCCTCCACTTT.

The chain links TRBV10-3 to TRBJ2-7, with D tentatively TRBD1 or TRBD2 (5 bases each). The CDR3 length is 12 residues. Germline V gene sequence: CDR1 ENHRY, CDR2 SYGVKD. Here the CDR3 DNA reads TGTTCATCGGGGCCCGCATCCTACGAGCAGTACTTC. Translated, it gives CSSGPASYEQYF.

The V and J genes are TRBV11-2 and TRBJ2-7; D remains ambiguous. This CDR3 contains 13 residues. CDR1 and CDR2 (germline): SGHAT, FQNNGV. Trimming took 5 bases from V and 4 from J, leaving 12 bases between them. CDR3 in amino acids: CASSPGVSYEQYF. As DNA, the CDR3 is TGTGCCAGCAGCCCCGGAGTGTCATACGAGCAGTACTTC.

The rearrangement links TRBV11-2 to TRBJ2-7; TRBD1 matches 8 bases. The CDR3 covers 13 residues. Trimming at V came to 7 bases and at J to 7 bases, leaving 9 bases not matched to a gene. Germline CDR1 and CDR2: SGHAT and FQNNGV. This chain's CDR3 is CASIGQGAEEQYF. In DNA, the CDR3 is TGTGCCAGCATTGGACAGGGTGCGGAAGAGCAGTACTTC.

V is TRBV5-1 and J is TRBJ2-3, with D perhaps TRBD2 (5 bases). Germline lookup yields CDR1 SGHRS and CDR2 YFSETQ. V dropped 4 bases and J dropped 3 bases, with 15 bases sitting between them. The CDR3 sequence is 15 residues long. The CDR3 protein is CASSPQRTNTDTQYF. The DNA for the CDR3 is TGCGCCAGCAGCCCCCAGCGGACCAATACAGATACGCAGTATTTT. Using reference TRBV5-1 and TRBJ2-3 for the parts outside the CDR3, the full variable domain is KAGVTQTPRYLIKTRGQQVTLSCSPISGHRSVSWYQQTPGQGLQFLFEYFSETQRNKGNFPGRFSGRQFSNSRSEMNVSTLELGDSALYLCASSPQRTNTDTQYFGPGTRLTVL.

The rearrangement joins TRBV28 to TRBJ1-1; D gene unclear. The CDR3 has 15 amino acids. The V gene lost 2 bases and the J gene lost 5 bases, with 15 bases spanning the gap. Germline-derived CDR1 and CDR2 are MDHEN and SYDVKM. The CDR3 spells CASSLRNLGRTEAFF. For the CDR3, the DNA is TGTGCCAGCAGTTTAAGGAATCTAGGGCGGACTGAAGCTTTCTTT.

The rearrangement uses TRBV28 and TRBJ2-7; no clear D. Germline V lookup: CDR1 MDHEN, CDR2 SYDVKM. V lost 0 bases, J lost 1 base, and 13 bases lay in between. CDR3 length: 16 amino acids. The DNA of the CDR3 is TGTGCCAGCAGTTTATGGGGCAGCTCCGTGTCCTACGAGCAGTACTTC. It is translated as CASSLWGSSVSYEQYF.

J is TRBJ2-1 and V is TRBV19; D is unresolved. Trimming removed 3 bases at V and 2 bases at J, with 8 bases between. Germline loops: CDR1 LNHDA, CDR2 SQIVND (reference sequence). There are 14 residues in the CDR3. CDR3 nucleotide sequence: TGTGCCAGTAGTATTACGGGTACCTACAATGAGCAGTTCTTC. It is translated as CASSITGTYNEQFF.

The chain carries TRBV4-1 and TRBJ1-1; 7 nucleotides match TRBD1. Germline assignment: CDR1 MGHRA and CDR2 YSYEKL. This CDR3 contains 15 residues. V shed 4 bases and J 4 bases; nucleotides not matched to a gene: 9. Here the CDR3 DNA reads TGCGCCAGCAGCCTCGAAGGGGGCCTACCCACTGAAGCTTTCTTT. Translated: CASSLEGGLPTEAFF.

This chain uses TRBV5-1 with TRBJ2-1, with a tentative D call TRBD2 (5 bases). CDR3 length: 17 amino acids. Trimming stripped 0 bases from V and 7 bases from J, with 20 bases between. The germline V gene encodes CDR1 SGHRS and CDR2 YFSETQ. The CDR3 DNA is TGCGCCAGCAGCTTGGAAACTAGTAAAAATAGGCCTAATGAGCAGTTCTTC. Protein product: CASSLETSKNRPNEQFF.

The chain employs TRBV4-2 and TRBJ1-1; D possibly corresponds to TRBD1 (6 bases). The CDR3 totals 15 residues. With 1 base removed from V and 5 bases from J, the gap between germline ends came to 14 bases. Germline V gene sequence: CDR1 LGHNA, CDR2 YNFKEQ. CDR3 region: CASSQAQGRWTEAFF. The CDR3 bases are TGTGCCAGCAGCCAAGCTCAGGGGCGTTGGACTGAAGCTTTCTTT.

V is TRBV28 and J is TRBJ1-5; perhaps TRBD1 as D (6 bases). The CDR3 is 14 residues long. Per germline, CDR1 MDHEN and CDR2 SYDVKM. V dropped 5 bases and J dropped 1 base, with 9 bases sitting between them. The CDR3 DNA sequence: TGTGCCAGCAGTACGGACAGCAGCAATCAGCCCCAGCATTTT. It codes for CASSTDSSNQPQHF.

Written as DNA, the CDR3 is TGCGCCAGCAGCTTGAGGGGGCAAGGAAACACCATATATTTT. Residues: CASSLRGQGNTIYF. V is TRBV5-1 and J is TRBJ1-3; 7 positions agree with TRBD1. The CDR3 covers 14 residues. The germline V gene has CDR1 SGHRS and CDR2 YFSETQ. V shed 1 base, J shed 4 bases, and the junction held 2 bases outside the gene matches.

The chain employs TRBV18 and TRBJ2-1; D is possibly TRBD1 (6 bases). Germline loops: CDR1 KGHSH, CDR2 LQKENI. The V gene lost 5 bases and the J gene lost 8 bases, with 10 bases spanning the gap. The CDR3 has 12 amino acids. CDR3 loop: CASSSRGDEQFF. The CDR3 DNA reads TGTGCCAGCTCATCCAGGGGCGATGAGCAGTTCTTC.

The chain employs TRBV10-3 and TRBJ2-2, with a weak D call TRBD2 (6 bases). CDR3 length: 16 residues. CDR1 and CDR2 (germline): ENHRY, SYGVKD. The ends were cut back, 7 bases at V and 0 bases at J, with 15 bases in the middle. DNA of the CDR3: TGTGCCATCAAGGGACTCGGGGCCGCGAACACCGGGGAGCTGTTTTTT. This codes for CAIKGLGAANTGELFF.

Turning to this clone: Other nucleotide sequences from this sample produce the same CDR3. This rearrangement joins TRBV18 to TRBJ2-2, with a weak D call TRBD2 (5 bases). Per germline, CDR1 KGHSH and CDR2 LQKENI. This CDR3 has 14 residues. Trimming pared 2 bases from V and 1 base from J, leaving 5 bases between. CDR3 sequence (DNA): TGTGCCAGCTCACCAGGACTGAACACCGGGGAGCTGTTTTTT. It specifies CASSPGLNTGELFF.

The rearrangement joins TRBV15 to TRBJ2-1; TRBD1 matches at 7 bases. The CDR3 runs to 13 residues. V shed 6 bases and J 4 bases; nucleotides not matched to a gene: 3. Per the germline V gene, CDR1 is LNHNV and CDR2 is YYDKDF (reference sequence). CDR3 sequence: CATRPGQYNEQFF. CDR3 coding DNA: TGTGCCACCAGGCCGGGACAGTACAATGAGCAGTTCTTC.

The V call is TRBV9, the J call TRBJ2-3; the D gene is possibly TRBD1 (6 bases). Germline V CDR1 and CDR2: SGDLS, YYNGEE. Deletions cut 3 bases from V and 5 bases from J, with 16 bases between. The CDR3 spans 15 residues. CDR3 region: CASSANPWGQDTQYF. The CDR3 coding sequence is TGTGCCAGCAGCGCCAACCCCTGGGGGCAAGATACGCAGTATTTT.

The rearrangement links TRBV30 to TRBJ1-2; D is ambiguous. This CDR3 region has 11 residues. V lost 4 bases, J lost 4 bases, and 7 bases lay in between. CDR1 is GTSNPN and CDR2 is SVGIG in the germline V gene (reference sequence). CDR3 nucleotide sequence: TGTGCCTGGACAGATCGCTATGGCTACACCTTC. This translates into CAWTDRYGYTF. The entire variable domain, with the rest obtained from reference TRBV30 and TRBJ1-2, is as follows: SQTIHQWPATLVQPVGSPLSLECTVEGTSNPNLYWYRQAAGRGLQLLFYSVGIGQISSEVPQNLSASRPQDRQFILSSKKLLLSDSGFYLCAWTDRYGYTFGSGTRLTVV.

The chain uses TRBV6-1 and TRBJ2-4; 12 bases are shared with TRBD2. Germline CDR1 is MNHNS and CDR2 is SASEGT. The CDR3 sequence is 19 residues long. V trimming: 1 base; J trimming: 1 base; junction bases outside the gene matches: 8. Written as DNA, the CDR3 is TGTGCCAGCAGTGAAGGGACTAGCGGGGCGCTTGGGGCCAAAAACATTCAGTACTTC. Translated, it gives CASSEGTSGALGAKNIQYF.

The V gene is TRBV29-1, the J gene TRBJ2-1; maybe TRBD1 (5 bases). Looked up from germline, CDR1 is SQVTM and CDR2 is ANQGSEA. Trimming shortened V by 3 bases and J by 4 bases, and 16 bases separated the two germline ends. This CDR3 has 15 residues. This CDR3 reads CSVEALDKGYNEQFF. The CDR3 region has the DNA TGCAGCGTTGAGGCCCTTGACAAGGGGTACAATGAGCAGTTCTTC.

CDR3 loop: CASSWQPRGGRGSTDTQYF. CDR3 nucleotides: TGTGCCAGCAGCTGGCAACCCAGAGGGGGGCGGGGGAGCACAGATACGCAGTATTTT. This chain connects TRBV7-2 to TRBJ2-3; possibly TRBD2 for D (7 bases). Germline loops: CDR1 SGHTA, CDR2 FQGNSA. V was cut by 4 bases and J by 0 bases, with 23 bases left in between. This CDR3 spans 19 amino acids.

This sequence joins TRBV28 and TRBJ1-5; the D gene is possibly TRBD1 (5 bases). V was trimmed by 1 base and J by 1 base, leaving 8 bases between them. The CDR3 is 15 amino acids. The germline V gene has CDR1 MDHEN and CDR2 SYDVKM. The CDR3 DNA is TGTGCCAGCAGTTTATTTAGGGACAGCAATCAGCCCCAGCATTTT. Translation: CASSLFRDSNQPQHF.

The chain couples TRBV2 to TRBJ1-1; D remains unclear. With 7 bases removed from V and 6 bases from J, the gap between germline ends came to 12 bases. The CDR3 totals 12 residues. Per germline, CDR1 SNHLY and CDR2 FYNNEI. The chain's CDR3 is CASKPAGAEAFF. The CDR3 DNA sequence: TGTGCCAGCAAGCCCGCCGGGGCTGAAGCTTTCTTT.

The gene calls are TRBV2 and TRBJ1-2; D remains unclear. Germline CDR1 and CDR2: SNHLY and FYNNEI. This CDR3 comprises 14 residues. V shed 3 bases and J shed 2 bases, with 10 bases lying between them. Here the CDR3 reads CASSDWEGNYGYTF. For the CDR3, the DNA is TGTGCCAGCAGTGATTGGGAAGGGAACTATGGCTACACCTTC.

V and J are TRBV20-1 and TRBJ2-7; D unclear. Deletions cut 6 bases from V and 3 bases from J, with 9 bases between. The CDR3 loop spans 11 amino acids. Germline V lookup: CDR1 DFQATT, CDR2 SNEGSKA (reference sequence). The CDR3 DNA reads TGCAGTGCCGATTCGGACTACGAGCAGTACTTC. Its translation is CSADSDYEQYF.

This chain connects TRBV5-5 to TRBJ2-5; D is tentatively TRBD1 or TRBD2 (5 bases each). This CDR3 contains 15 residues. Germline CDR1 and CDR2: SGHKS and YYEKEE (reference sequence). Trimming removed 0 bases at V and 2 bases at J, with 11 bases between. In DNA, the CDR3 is TGTGCCAGCAGCTTGGGGGACGTATTGCAAGAGACCCAGTACTTC. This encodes CASSLGDVLQETQYF. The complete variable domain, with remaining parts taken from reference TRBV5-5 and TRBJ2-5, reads DAGVTQSPTHLIKTRGQQVTLRCSPISGHKSVSWYQQVLGQGPQFIFQYYEKEERGRGNFPDRFSARQFPNYSSELNVNALLLGDSALYLCASSLGDVLQETQYFGPGTRLLVL.

CDR3 residues: CASSEGANTGYTF. CDR3 nucleotides: TGTGCCAGCAGCGAAGGGGCTAATACTGGCTACACCTTC. V and J are TRBV7-2 and TRBJ1-2, with D perhaps TRBD1 (5 bases). CDR1 is SGHTA and CDR2 is FQGNSA in the germline V gene. This CDR3 comprises 13 residues. V lost 5 bases and J lost 7, with 14 bases in between.

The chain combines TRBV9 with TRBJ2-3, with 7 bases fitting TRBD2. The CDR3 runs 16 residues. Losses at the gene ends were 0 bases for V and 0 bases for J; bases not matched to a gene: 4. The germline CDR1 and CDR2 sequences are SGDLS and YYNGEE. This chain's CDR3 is CASSVGLAASTDTQYF. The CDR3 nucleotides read TGTGCCAGCAGCGTAGGCCTAGCGGCTAGCACAGATACGCAGTATTTT.

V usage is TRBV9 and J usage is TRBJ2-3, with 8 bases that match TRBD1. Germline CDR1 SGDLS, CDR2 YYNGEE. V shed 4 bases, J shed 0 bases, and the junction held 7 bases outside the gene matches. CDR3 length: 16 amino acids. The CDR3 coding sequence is TGTGCCAGCAGCCCGCGCGACAGGGGAAGCACAGATACGCAGTATTTT. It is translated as CASSPRDRGSTDTQYF.